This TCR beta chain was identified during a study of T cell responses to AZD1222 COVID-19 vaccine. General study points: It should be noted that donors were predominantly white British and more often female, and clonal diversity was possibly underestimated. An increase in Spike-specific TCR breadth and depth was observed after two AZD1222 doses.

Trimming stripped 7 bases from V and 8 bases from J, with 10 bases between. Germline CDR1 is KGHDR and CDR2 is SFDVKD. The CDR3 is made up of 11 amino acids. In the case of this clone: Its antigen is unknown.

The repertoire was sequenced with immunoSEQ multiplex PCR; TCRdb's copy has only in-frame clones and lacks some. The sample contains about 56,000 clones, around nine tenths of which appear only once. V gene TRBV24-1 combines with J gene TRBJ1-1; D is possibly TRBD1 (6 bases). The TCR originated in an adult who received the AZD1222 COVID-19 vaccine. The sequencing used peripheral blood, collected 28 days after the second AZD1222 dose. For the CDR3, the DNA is TGTGCCACCAGCCGGGGGGCGGAAGCTTTCTTT. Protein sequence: CATSRGAEAFF.